This TCR beta chain was found in a study of glioma-infiltrating T cells after dendritic cell vaccination. Between the trimmed V and J ends, which lost 3 bases and 11 bases, there was a span of 13 bases. Per germline, CDR1 SGHVS and CDR2 FNYEAQ. The CDR3 spans 12 residues. Sequenced by immunoSEQ multiplex PCR; TCRdb stores in-frame clones only, minus some. The repertoire consists of fewer than 85,000 clones, with 81% occurring once and the leading ten covering under 8%. The receptor was derived from a human donor with glioblastoma. Sequenced here: blood, sampled before dendritic cell vaccination. This chain joins TRBV7-6 and TRBJ2-5; perhaps TRBD1 as D (5 bases). CDR3 sequence (DNA): TGTGCCAGCAGCTTTAGGGGTGCGGAGCAGTACTTC. Translating gives CASSFRGAEQYF.